These 6 T cell receptor beta chains came from one sample sequenced in a study of molecular identifiers for immune sequencing clone quantification. TCRdb recomputed calls from the PCR reads with MiXCR, one row per CDR3 protein. This sample carries 300,000 to 400,000 distinct CDR3 sequences, about 20% of them seen once, and the ten largest clones take under 0.95%. Sequencing input: naive CD8+ T cells from blood, with Jurkat cell RNA spiked in. Specified subset: FACS-sorted CD8+CD4-CCR7+CD45RA+ naive T cells. Receptors were obtained from a human donor in good health. Some libraries in this study had Jurkat cell RNA spiked in.

The V gene is TRBV5-1, the J gene TRBJ1-3; 8 nucleotides line up with TRBD1. Trimming cost V 3 bases and J 2 bases; bases outside gene matches: 4. From germline, CDR1 is SGHRS and CDR2 YFSETQ. The CDR3 covers 15 residues. In nucleotides, the CDR3 is TGCGCCAGCAGCTCGGACAGGGCGGCTGGAAACACCATATATTTT. Translating it yields CASSSDRAAGNTIYF.

Regarding this clonotype: A much larger clone differs by one base, so this may be a read error. V gene TRBV28 combines with J gene TRBJ1-2; 7 nucleotides match TRBD1. The CDR3 is 15 amino acids. Looked up from germline, CDR1 is MDHEN and CDR2 is SYDVKM. This CDR3 is CARSFGTDTLYGYTF. CDR3 in DNA: TGTGCCCGCAGTTTCGGGACAGACACCCTCTATGGCTACACCTTC.

Worth noting for this clonotype: One base away lies a much larger clone, so this may be a sequencing read error. This sequence joins TRBV4-3 and TRBJ1-1, with unresolved D. This CDR3 is built from 13 residues. CDR1 and CDR2 from the germline V gene are LGHNA and YSLEER. V was trimmed by 5 bases and J by 10 bases, leaving 17 bases between them. This chain's CDR3 is CASSFVVNSVAFF. In DNA, the CDR3 is TGCGCCAGCAGCTTTGTCGTAAACTCTGTAGCTTTCTTT.

The chain joins TRBV27 to TRBJ1-5; D call uncertain. Trimming left V 5 bases short and J 0 bases short, with 14 bases between. The CDR3 runs to 16 residues. Germline CDR1 MNHEY, CDR2 SMNVEV (reference sequence). The CDR3 DNA reads as TGTGCCAGCAGTCTGGACTTTACTTCTAGCAATCAGCCCCAGCATTTT. Protein product: CASSLDFTSSNQPQHF.

Worth noting for this clonotype: This clone may be a read error of a much larger clone one base away. The rearrangement links TRBV2 to TRBJ1-1, with 8 bases aligning to TRBD1. The V segment lost 9 bases and the J segment 4 bases; nucleotides outside the gene matches: 13. Germline CDR1 and CDR2: SNHLY and FYNNEI. The length of the CDR3 is 15 residues. CDR3 amino acids: CASRTRQGLSTEAFF. The CDR3 DNA reads TGTGCCAGTCGAACTCGACAGGGGTTGAGCACTGAAGCTTTCTTT.

Details on this clonotype: A clone one base away is much larger, so this may be a read error. The V and J genes are TRBV6-2 or TRBV6-3 and TRBJ2-7; possible D gene TRBD2, 6 bases. This CDR3 contains 14 residues. Germline CDR1 MNHEY, CDR2 SVGEGT. V shed 6 bases and J shed 9 bases, with 21 bases lying between them. DNA of the CDR3: TGTGCCAGCAGAAGCGCCCGGGACTCCCGCGGGCAGTACTTC. Translated, it gives CASRSARDSRGQYF.